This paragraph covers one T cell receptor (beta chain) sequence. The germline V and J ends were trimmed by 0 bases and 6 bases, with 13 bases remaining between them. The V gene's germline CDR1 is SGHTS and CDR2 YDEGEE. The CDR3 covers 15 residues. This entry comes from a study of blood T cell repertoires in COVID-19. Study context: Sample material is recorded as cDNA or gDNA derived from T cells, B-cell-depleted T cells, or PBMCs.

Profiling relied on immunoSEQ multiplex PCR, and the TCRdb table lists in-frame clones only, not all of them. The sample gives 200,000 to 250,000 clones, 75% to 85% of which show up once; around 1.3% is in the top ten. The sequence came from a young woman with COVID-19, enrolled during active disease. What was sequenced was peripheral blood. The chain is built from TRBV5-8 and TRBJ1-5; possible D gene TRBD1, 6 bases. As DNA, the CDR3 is TGTGCCAGCAGCTTGGAGCCCCACAGGGCTCAGCCCCAGCATTTT. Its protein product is CASSLEPHRAQPQHF.